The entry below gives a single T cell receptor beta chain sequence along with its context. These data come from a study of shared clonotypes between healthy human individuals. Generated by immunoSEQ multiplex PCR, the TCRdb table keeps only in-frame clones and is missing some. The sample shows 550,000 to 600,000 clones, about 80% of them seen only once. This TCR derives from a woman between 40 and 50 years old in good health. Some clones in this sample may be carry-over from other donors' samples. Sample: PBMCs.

The CDR3 loop reads CATSVLLAGGETQYF. The CDR3 region has the DNA TGTGCCACCAGCGTGCTGTTAGCGGGAGGGGAGACCCAGTACTTC. The rearrangement joins TRBV15 to TRBJ2-5, with TRBD2 matching 11 bases. In germline, CDR1 is LNHNV, CDR2 YYDKDF (reference sequence). CDR3 length: 15 amino acids. With 5 bases clipped from V and 5 bases from J, the junction kept 7 bases outside the gene matches.